The 15 T cell receptor beta chains presented below share a single source sample, sequenced in a study of blood T cell repertoires in COVID-19 (dated by TCRdb to 2019 to 2021). Receptor amplification or capture employed the immunoSEQ multiplex PCR assay. Entries here come from immuneACCESS through TCRdb and include only in-frame sequences with V and J called. Some clones fail to appear in such tables; in the studies checked, an unresolved V gene covers under half of the shortfall, and the cause of the remainder is unknown. Counted in this sample were 100,000 or so clones; around four fifths of them appeared once. The top ten hold around 15% of the sample. Sequencing used peripheral blood. Every receptor here comes from a man aged 50 to 59 with active or convalescent COVID-19.

This clone was seen a few times. V gene TRBV24-1 combines with J gene TRBJ1-1; D uncertain. With 3 bases removed from V and 1 base from J, the gap between germline ends came to 14 bases. Germline assignment: CDR1 KGHDR and CDR2 SFDVKD. The CDR3 extends over 16 amino acids. Written as DNA, the CDR3 is TGTGCCACCAGTGATCCCCGACGACGGGGGAACACTGAAGCTTTCTTT. It specifies CATSDPRRRGNTEAFF.

V and J are TRBV2 and TRBJ2-4; 13 bases align to TRBD2. CDR1 and CDR2 from the germline V gene are SNHLY and FYNNEI. V was pared by 6 bases and J by 8 bases, with 7 bases of the junction left unmatched. The length of the CDR3 is 15 residues. The CDR3 region is CASSPRTSGRHIQYF. The CDR3 DNA reads as TGTGCCAGCAGCCCTCGGACTAGCGGGAGACACATTCAGTACTTC.

The chain couples TRBV5-1 to TRBJ2-5; 10 bases match TRBD2. Germline CDR1 reads SGHRS; CDR2 reads YFSETQ. This CDR3 is built from 16 residues. Losses at the gene ends were 1 base for V and 7 bases for J; bases not matched to a gene: 10. CDR3 loop: CASSLTTSGNEGTQYF. The CDR3, as DNA: TGCGCCAGCAGCTTGACAACTAGCGGGAACGAGGGGACCCAGTACTTC.

J is TRBJ2-7 and V is TRBV5-5, with 7 nucleotides matching TRBD1. The CDR3 totals 14 residues. CDR1 SGHKS and CDR2 YYEKEE come from the germline V gene (reference sequence). V lost 3 bases to trimming and J lost 1 base; unmatched junction nucleotides: 4. The CDR3 sequence is CASSSPGQSYEQYF. In DNA form, the CDR3 reads TGTGCCAGCAGCTCACCGGGACAGTCCTACGAGCAGTACTTC.

The rearrangement joins TRBV2 to TRBJ1-1; TRBD1 is a possible D gene (5 bases). The V and J ends lost 1 base and 8 bases respectively, with 11 bases between them. The CDR3 consists of 13 residues. Germline V lookup: CDR1 SNHLY, CDR2 FYNNEI. DNA for the CDR3: TGTGCCAGCAGTGAAGACAGGTCAGCGGAAGCTTTCTTT. Translation: CASSEDRSAEAFF.

J is TRBJ2-5 and V is TRBV5-1, with 10 nucleotides matching TRBD2. Germline V gene sequence: CDR1 SGHRS, CDR2 YFSETQ. V was pared by 7 bases and J by 6 bases, with 9 bases of the junction left unmatched. The CDR3 is 14 residues long. The CDR3 spells CASQASGSIKTQYF. The CDR3 nucleotides read TGCGCCAGCCAAGCTAGCGGGAGTATAAAGACCCAGTACTTC.

The rearrangement joins TRBV2 to TRBJ1-5; TRBD1 is a possible D gene (5 bases). The CDR3 is made up of 16 amino acids. Germline values: CDR1 SNHLY, CDR2 FYNNEI. Trimming removed 7 bases at V and 2 bases at J, with 18 bases between. The CDR3 DNA reads as TGTGCCAGCAACCGTGGTAGGGGTTCGGGCAATCAGCCCCAGCATTTT. This gives the protein CASNRGRGSGNQPQHF.

The V and J genes are TRBV29-1 and TRBJ2-1, with TRBD1 as a possible D gene (6 bases). The CDR3 spans 12 residues. The V gene lost 4 bases and the J gene lost 8 bases, with 12 bases spanning the gap. Germline loops: CDR1 SQVTM, CDR2 ANQGSEA. The CDR3 spells CSVATGSDEQFF. CDR3 coding DNA: TGCAGCGTTGCTACAGGGTCGGATGAGCAGTTCTTC.

This chain joins TRBV15 and TRBJ2-1, with TRBD2 identical over 9 bases. The CDR3 covers 14 residues. The J segment lost 3 bases and the V segment lost 6 bases, leaving 3 bases of the junction unmatched. From germline, CDR1 is LNHNV and CDR2 YYDKDF (reference sequence). CDR3 DNA: TGTGCCACCAGTAAGCGGGAGGTCTACAATGAGCAGTTCTTC. This gives the protein CATSKREVYNEQFF.

The genes are TRBV14 and TRBJ2-1; D may be TRBD2 (5 bases). Trimming pared 1 base from V and 2 bases from J, leaving 9 bases between. Germline V gene lookup returns CDR1 SGHDN and CDR2 FVKESK. The CDR3 spans 15 residues. CDR3 sequence reads: CASSQGVGAYNEQFF. The CDR3 DNA is TGTGCCAGCAGCCAAGGGGTGGGAGCCTACAATGAGCAGTTCTTC.

This clone was recorded once. The rearrangement joins TRBV30 to TRBJ2-5; possibly TRBD2 for D (6 bases). CDR1 and CDR2 from the germline V gene are GTSNPN and SVGIG (reference sequence). V lost 3 bases and J 0 bases, leaving 20 bases between the germline ends. The length of the CDR3 is 17 residues. The CDR3 DNA sequence: TGTGCCTGGAGACCGGGACTTCCATACATGTACCAAGAGACCCAGTACTTC. The encoded protein is CAWRPGLPYMYQETQYF. The full variable domain, its missing parts supplied by reference TRBV30 and TRBJ2-5, is SQTIHQWPATLVQPVGSPLSLECTVEGTSNPNLYWYRQAAGRGLQLLFYSVGIGQISSEVPQNLSASRPQDRQFILSSKKLLLSDSGFYLCAWRPGLPYMYQETQYFGPGTRLLVL.

This chain uses TRBV9 with TRBJ2-1; 12 bases match TRBD2. Per the germline V gene, CDR1 is SGDLS and CDR2 is YYNGEE. The CDR3 extends over 16 amino acids. V lost 5 bases and J lost 7; bases outside the gene matches: 10. For the CDR3, the DNA is TGTGCCAGCAGTCCTTCTAGCGGGAGGGCCTTTAATGAGCAGTTCTTC. It yields the protein CASSPSSGRAFNEQFF.

The gene calls are TRBV10-3 and TRBJ2-5; D perhaps matches TRBD1 (8 bases). The CDR3 runs 15 residues. Per the germline V gene, CDR1 is ENHRY and CDR2 is SYGVKD. The V end was cut by 2 bases, the J end by 2 bases, with 12 bases between. The CDR3: CAISEPQGGQETQYF. In nucleotides, the CDR3 is TGTGCCATCAGTGAGCCACAGGGGGGGCAAGAGACCCAGTACTTC.

The chain recombines TRBV30 with TRBJ2-1; D is ambiguous. Germline CDR1 is GTSNPN and CDR2 is SVGIG (reference sequence). Trimming took off 3 bases at V and 2 bases at J, with 14 bases between the two ends. The CDR3 loop spans 15 amino acids. The CDR3 sequence: CAWRSLGVPYNEQFF. The CDR3 DNA sequence: TGTGCCTGGAGATCCTTGGGCGTACCCTACAATGAGCAGTTCTTC.

This clone has more than one count but fewer than ten. The chain uses TRBV27 and TRBJ2-2, with D unclear. Looked up from germline, CDR1 is MNHEY and CDR2 is SMNVEV (reference sequence). V gave up 3 bases and J gave up 1 base, with 3 bases separating them. This CDR3 region has 13 residues. The CDR3 is CASSFWNTGELFF. In DNA form, the CDR3 reads TGTGCCAGCAGTTTCTGGAACACCGGGGAGCTGTTTTTT.